These T cell receptor beta chains were read from a single sample in a study of beta chain features in type 1 diabetes. Clones were sequenced by immunoSEQ multiplex PCR, and TCRdb holds only the in-frame ones, with some missing. The sample yields roughly 700,000 clones, about an eighth seen once. The source material was naive CD4+ T cells from blood. Receptor source: a man aged 18 to 29 with type 1 diabetes. The CDR3 runs from the conserved cysteine through the conserved F or W. A D gene is named only where the DNA matches it firmly. For some rows the clone size is stated as once, few or many, or as a class when expanded; others skip it.

clone size	J gene	D gene	V gene	CDR3 DNA	CDR3 protein
few	TRBJ2-1	-	TRBV12-2	TGTGCAAGTCGCTTAGCCGACATATACTACAATGAGCAGTTCTTC	CASRLADIYYNEQFF
-	TRBJ2-1	TRBD1	TRBV7-2	TGTGCCAGCAGCTTAGAGGGGACAGGCCCCTACAATGAGCAGTTCTTC	CASSLEGTGPYNEQFF
-	TRBJ2-4	TRBD2	TRBV4-2	TGTGCCAGCAGCCAATTGCCCAGCGGGGGAGAAAACATTCAGTACTTC	CASSQLPSGGENIQYF
-	TRBJ1-3	-	TRBV18	TGTGCCAGCTCATCATCCTCTGGAAACACCATATATTTT	CASSSSSGNTIYF
few	TRBJ2-3	-	TRBV29-1	TGCAGCGTCCTCGGGTCTTCCACAGATACGCAGTATTTT	CSVLGSSTDTQYF
-	TRBJ1-4	-	TRBV9	TGTGCCAGCAGCGTAGAACCAACGGCAACTAATGAAAAACTGTTTTTT	CASSVEPTATNEKLFF
few	TRBJ2-3	-	TRBV6-5	TGTGCCAGCAGTGGGCAGGTGAACACAGATACGCAGTATTTT	CASSGQVNTDTQYF
few	TRBJ1-2	TRBD1	TRBV4-1	TGCGCCAGCAGCCACGCGGGACAGGGAAACTATGGCTACACCTTC	CASSHAGQGNYGYTF
-	TRBJ1-2	TRBD1	TRBV19	TGTGCCAGTAGTAAAACAGGGGGCTCAGGCTACACCTTC	CASSKTGGSGYTF
few	TRBJ1-2	TRBD1	TRBV19	TGTGCCAGTAGTATCCTGGGACAGCATGGCTACACCTTC	CASSILGQHGYTF
-	TRBJ2-7	-	TRBV19	TGTGCCAGTAGTAACCGGGGGGCCGGGTACGAGCAGTACTTC	CASSNRGAGYEQYF
few	TRBJ1-4	-	TRBV2	TGTGCCAGCAAAGTACGGATGGATGAAAAACTGTTTTTT	CASKVRMDEKLFF
-	TRBJ1-1	-	TRBV30	TGTGCCTGTATTGAGGGCGGCTTGGCTTTCTTT	CACIEGGLAFF
-	TRBJ1-5	TRBD1	TRBV19	TGTGCCAGCAGAGATGGACAGGGGGGTCAGCCCCAGCATTTT	CASRDGQGGQPQHF
-	TRBJ1-4	-	TRBV10-3	TGTGCCATCAGCGGGGCAGGGGCTAATGAAAAACTGTTTTTT	CAISGAGANEKLFF
few	TRBJ1-6	-	TRBV7-9	TGTGCCAGCAGCTTAGAACGTTGGAACTCTAATTCACCCCTCCACTTT	CASSLERWNSNSPLHF
-	TRBJ2-5	-	TRBV11-3	TGTGCCAGCAGCTCCACGCCGGGACTGTTAGTAGAGACCCAGTACTTC	CASSSTPGLLVETQYF
-	TRBJ1-2	-	TRBV7-9	TGTGCCAGCAGCTTATTGGGGAGTGATAACTATGGCTACACCTTC	CASSLLGSDNYGYTF
-	TRBJ1-1	-	TRBV29-1	TGCAGCGTTGGGTACTACGGAAACACTGAAGCTTTCTTT	CSVGYYGNTEAFF
few	TRBJ1-3	-	TRBV30	TGTGCCTGGAGTGAGGGGCTATACTCTGGAAACACCATATATTTT	CAWSEGLYSGNTIYF
-	TRBJ2-5	-	TRBV4-1	TGCGCCAGCAGCCCAGCAGGCAGGTCTATTTCAGAGACCCAGTACTTC	CASSPAGRSISETQYF
-	TRBJ2-7	TRBD1	TRBV25-1	TGTGCCAGCGGGCGACAGGGGTCCTACGAGCAGTACTTC	CASGRQGSYEQYF
-	TRBJ1-2	-	TRBV20-1	TGCAGTGCTTCCCCGAACTATGGCTACACCTTC	CSASPNYGYTF
few	TRBJ1-4	TRBD1	TRBV29-1	TGCAGCGCCTCCGGGACAGCTTATGAAAAACTGTTTTTT	CSASGTAYEKLFF
few	TRBJ2-5	-	TRBV29-1	TGCAGCGTTGTGGTAGTTCTAACGGGAGAGACCCAGTACTTC	CSVVVVLTGETQYF
-	TRBJ1-1	-	TRBV30	TGTGCCTGGAGGGGGGGGTTCACTGAAGCTTTCTTT	CAWRGGFTEAFF
few	TRBJ2-2	TRBD1	TRBV4-1	TGCGCCAGCAGCCAAGATGGGACAGGGCATACCGGGGAGCTGTTTTTT	CASSQDGTGHTGELFF
-	TRBJ2-3	-	TRBV2	TGTGCCAGCAAGGCAGAAGATACGCAGTATTTT	CASKAEDTQYF
-	TRBJ2-5	-	TRBV5-1	TGCGCCAGCAGCTTGCCCACCGGAAGGGTCGAAGAGACCCAGTACTTC	CASSLPTGRVEETQYF
-	TRBJ2-7	-	TRBV29-1	TGCAGCGTCAGAAGGTCTCTAACCGGGGAGGAGCAGTACTTC	CSVRRSLTGEEQYF
-	TRBJ2-3	-	TRBV18	TGTGCCAGCTCACCGGTGGGTGCAGATACGCAGTATTTT	CASSPVGADTQYF
-	TRBJ1-2	-	TRBV11-2	TGTGCCAGCAGCTTAGTGAACAGGGTTAATGGCTACACCTTC	CASSLVNRVNGYTF
-	TRBJ1-2	-	TRBV7-2	TGTGCCAGCAGCTTAGGCGTATGGCAGGGGATCGGTGGCTACACCTTC	CASSLGVWQGIGGYTF
-	TRBJ2-7	TRBD1	TRBV28	TGTGCCAGCGAGGGGGCCGGCGGGGAGCAGTACTTC	CASEGAGGEQYF
few	TRBJ2-6	-	TRBV7-9	TGTTGTTCGGCGCCAGGGGCTGGGGCCAACGTCCTGACTTTC	CCSAPGAGANVLTF
-	TRBJ1-2	-	TRBV6-1	TGTGCCAGCACAGGGCTTCCCAGCCTGAGCTATGGCTACACCTTC	CASTGLPSLSYGYTF
few	TRBJ1-1	-	TRBV6-5	TGTGCCAGCAGTCCCGGGGGGAACACTGAAGCTTTCTTT	CASSPGGNTEAFF
few	TRBJ2-3	TRBD2	TRBV6-5	TGTGCCAGCACTCGGGGGGGGCGGAATACGCAGTATTTT	CASTRGGRNTQYF
few	TRBJ2-5	TRBD2	TRBV29-1	TGCAGCGTACCTAGCGGGGGGAACCAAGAGACCCAGTACTTC	CSVPSGGNQETQYF
few	TRBJ2-7	TRBD1	TRBV29-1	TGCAGCGCCTCGCGGGGGACAGGGACCTACGAGCAGTACTTC	CSASRGTGTYEQYF
-	TRBJ1-1	-	TRBV5-4	TGTGCCAGCAGCTTGGGACAGATCAACACTGAAGCTTTCTTT	CASSLGQINTEAFF
few	TRBJ2-6	TRBD1	TRBV2	TGTGCCAGCACAGGACAGGGGGACGGGGCCAACGTCCTGACTTTC	CASTGQGDGANVLTF
few	TRBJ2-2	-	TRBV30	TGTGCCTGGAGTGAAAGGGCCACCGGGGAGCTGTTTTTT	CAWSERATGELFF
-	TRBJ2-1	TRBD2	TRBV7-9	TGTGCCAGCAGCCCTCGGGTTAGCGGGGGCCATACTTACAATGAGCAGTTCTTC	CASSPRVSGGHTYNEQFF
few	TRBJ2-7	-	TRBV7-9	TGTGCCAGCAGCGTGGGGCAGACCTACGAGCAGTACTTC	CASSVGQTYEQYF
-	TRBJ2-1	-	TRBV7-3	TGTGCCAGCAGCCTAGGTTCTGAGCAGTTCTTC	CASSLGSEQFF
few	TRBJ2-7	TRBD1	TRBV4-1	TGCGCCAGCAGCCGAACAGGGACAGGTGGGGCCTACGAGCAGTACTTC	CASSRTGTGGAYEQYF
few	TRBJ2-1	TRBD1	TRBV23-1	TGCGCCAGCCCCCAGGGGACAGGGTGGAATGAGCAGTTCTTC	CASPQGTGWNEQFF
-	TRBJ1-5	TRBD1	TRBV30	TGTGCCTGGAGTCTGACAGGGGAACAGCCCCAGCATTTT	CAWSLTGEQPQHF
few	TRBJ2-7	-	TRBV10-3	TGTGCCATCACCCGCACGGACAGTCCGTCCTACGAGCAGTACTTC	CAITRTDSPSYEQYF
few	TRBJ2-3	-	TRBV15	TGTGCCACCAGCAGGGCCACTTTTACTTTAGATACGCAGTATTTT	CATSRATFTLDTQYF
-	TRBJ1-1	-	TRBV7-6	TGTGCCAGCAGCTTAGTAGAGGGTGAATTCACTGAAGCTTTCTTT	CASSLVEGEFTEAFF